The clone carrying this TCR beta chain was picked up one time. Antigen: not known. V lost 7 bases and J 4 bases, leaving 11 bases between the germline ends. Germline CDR1 SNHLY, CDR2 FYNNEI. The CDR3 runs 13 residues. Researchers used the Oncomine TCR Beta short-read assay to sequence DNA from cultured CD4+ T cells. MiXCR, applied by TCRdb to the PCR reads, yields one record per CDR3 protein. The sample contains about 25,000 distinct CDR3 sequences, around 54% of which appear only once. The data derive from a study of vaccination and CD4 T cells after COVID-19. The treatment: roughly 11-day PBMC culture with coronavirus spike peptide pools or control peptides (ViraFEST assay).

Sequenced: CD4+ T cells from blood, cultured in vitro. The V and J genes are TRBV2 and TRBJ2-1, with D possibly being TRBD1 (5 bases). The source of this sequence is a human donor who had recovered from COVID-19. DNA of the CDR3: TGTGCCAGCATGAGACAGCCATACAATGAGCAGTTCTTC. Protein sequence: CASMRQPYNEQFF.